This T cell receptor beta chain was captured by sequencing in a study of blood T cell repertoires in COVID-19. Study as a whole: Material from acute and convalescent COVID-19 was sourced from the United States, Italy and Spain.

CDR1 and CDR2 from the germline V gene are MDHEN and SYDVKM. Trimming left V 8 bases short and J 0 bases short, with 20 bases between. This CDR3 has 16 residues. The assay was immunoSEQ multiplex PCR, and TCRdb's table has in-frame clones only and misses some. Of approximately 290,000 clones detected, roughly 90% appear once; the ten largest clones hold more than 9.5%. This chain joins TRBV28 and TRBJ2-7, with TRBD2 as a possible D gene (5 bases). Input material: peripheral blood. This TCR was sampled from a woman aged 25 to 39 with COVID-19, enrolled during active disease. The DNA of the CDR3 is TGTGCCAGCGCTCCTGGACCGGGGTTGAGCTCCTACGAGCAGTACTTC. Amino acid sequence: CASAPGPGLSSYEQYF.